Reported below is one T cell receptor beta chain. Distinct nucleotide sequences in the sample also encode this CDR3. This sample was included in a study of blood T cell repertoires in COVID-19. Study-level background: Sites in the United States, Italy and Spain provided acute and convalescent COVID-19 samples.

CDR3 length equals 13 residues. Trimming took 6 bases from V and 3 from J, leaving 11 bases between them. As processed by the authors: Scientists estimated how many nucleated cells there were by amplifying reference gene primers. Method: immunoSEQ multiplex PCR; TCRdb's copy keeps in-frame clones and lacks some. The D gene and trimming were derived from the DNA, and the V and J assignments and clone size from that table. Of fewer than 150,000 clones listed, around four fifths were seen once; the top ten hold roughly 13%. The sample comprised peripheral blood. This chain uses TRBV12-3 or TRBV12-4 with TRBJ1-2; no clear D gene. The receptor was derived from a human donor in a cohort sampled during active COVID-19. The CDR3 loop reads CASSLRGDYGYTF. For the CDR3, the DNA is TGTGCCAGCAGCTTGCGGGGAGACTATGGCTACACCTTC.